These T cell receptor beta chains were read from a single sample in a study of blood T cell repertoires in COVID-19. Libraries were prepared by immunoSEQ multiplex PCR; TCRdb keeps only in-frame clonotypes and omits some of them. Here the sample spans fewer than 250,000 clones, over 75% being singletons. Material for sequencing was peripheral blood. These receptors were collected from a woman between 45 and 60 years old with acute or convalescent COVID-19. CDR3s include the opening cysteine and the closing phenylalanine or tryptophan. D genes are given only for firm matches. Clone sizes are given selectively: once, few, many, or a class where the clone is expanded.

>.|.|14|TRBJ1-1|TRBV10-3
TGTGCCATCAGTGAGTCGGGACACGGATTTGAAGCTTTCTTT
CAISESGHGFEAFF
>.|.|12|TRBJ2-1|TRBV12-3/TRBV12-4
TGTTACGGATGGGCCTCCTACAATGAGCAGTTCTTC
CYGWASYNEQFF
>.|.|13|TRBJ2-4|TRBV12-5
TGTGCTAGTGGTTTGGAACTAGTAAACATTCAGTACTTC
CASGLELVNIQYF
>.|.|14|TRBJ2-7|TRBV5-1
TGCGCCAGCAGCCCTATAGCAAGCTCCTACGAGCAGTACTTC
CASSPIASSYEQYF
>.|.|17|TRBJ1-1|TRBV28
TGTGCCAGCAGTTCCTCCCGAGGACACGTTAGGGACACTGAAGCTTTCTTT
CASSSSRGHVRDTEAFF
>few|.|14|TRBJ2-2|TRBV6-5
TGTGCCAGCAGACGCCCCGTGGGCCCCGGGGAGCTGTTTTTT
CASRRPVGPGELFF
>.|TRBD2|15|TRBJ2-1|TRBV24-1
TGTGCCACCAGTGACCGTCGGAGCGGGGGCAATGAGCAGTTCTTC
CATSDRRSGGNEQFF
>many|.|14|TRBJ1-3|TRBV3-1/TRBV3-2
TGTGCCAGCAGCCTAGCATCCTCTGGAAACACCATATATTTT
CASSLASSGNTIYF
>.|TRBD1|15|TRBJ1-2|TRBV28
TGTGCCAGCCGGGGGGCAGGGGGCGCAGATTATGGCTACACCTTC
CASRGAGGADYGYTF
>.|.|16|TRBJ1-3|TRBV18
TGTGCCAGCTCACCACAGTCCCCTACGCCAGGAAACACCATATATTTT
CASSPQSPTPGNTIYF
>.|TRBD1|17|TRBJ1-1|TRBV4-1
TGCGCCAGCAGCCACGGACAGGGGGCAAGGAAGAACACTGAAGCTTTCTTT
CASSHGQGARKNTEAFF
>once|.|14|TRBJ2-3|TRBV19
TGTGCCACAATCAGGGGAAGGGGCACAGATACGCAGTATTTT
CATIRGRGTDTQYF
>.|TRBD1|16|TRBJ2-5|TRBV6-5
TGTGCCAGCAGTTACGGGGGGACAGGCTTAGGAGAGACCCAGTACTTC
CASSYGGTGLGETQYF
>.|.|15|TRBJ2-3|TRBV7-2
TGTGCCAGCAGCTGGTACGGGGGTTCCACAGATACGCAGTATTTT
CASSWYGGSTDTQYF
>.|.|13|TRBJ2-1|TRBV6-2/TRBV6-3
TGTGCCAGCAGTTACGGGATGGCGGGCGGGCAGTTCTTC
CASSYGMAGGQFF
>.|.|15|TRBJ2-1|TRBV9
TGTGCCAACAGCACTCTTGCGCCACCCTACAATGAGCAGTTCTTC
CANSTLAPPYNEQFF
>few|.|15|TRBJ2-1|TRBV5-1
TGCGCCAGCAGCCAACGGGGGAGCTCCTACAATGAGCAGTTCTTC
CASSQRGSSYNEQFF
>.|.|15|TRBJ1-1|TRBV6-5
TGTGCCAGCAGTTCCGGTGGGGGAGGTAGCACTGAAGCTTTCTTT
CASSSGGGGSTEAFF
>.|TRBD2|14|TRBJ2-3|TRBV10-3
TGTGCCATCAGAAAAGCGGGAGATGAAGATACGCAGTATTTT
CAIRKAGDEDTQYF
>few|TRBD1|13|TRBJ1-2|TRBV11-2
TGTGCCAGCAGCTTAAGGGACAGGGGGCCCCTGGCCTTC
CASSLRDRGPLAF
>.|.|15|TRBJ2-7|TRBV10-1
TGCGCCAGCCCCCGGGACAACAATAACCTCCACGAGCAGTACTTC
CASPRDNNNLHEQYF
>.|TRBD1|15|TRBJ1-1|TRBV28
TGTGCCAGCAGCGTTCCGGGACAGCCGAAATCTGAAGCTTTCTTT
CASSVPGQPKSEAFF
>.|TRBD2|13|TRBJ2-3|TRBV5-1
TGCGCCAGCGGCGGGAGGTCCACAGATACGCAGTATTTT
CASGGRSTDTQYF
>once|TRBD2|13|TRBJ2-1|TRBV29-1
TGCAGCGGGGACTATCCAAACTTCAATGAGCAGTTCTTC
CSGDYPNFNEQFF
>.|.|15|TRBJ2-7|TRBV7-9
TGTGCCAGCAGCTTAGAGAGGCGCGCGACCTACGAGCAGTACTTC
CASSLERRATYEQYF
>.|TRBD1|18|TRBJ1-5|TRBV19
TGTGCCAGTAGTCTAGGTGACAGGGGAGCTGCGTGGGCACAGGCCCAGCATTTT
CASSLGDRGAAWAQAQHF
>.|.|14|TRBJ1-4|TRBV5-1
TGCGCCAGCAGCTTGGAGACGGGGAATGAAAAACTGTTTTTT
CASSLETGNEKLFF
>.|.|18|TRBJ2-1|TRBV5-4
TGTGCCAGCAGCCCCTACCCGCGACTGGGGAGCTCCTACAATGAGCAGTTCTTC
CASSPYPRLGSSYNEQFF
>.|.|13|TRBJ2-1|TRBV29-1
TGCAGCCTCAGCGGCAGCTCCTACAATGAGCAGTTCTTC
CSLSGSSYNEQFF
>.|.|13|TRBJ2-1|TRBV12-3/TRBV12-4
TGTGCCAGCAGTTCCTGGGAGAGAAATGAGCAGTTCTTC
CASSSWERNEQFF
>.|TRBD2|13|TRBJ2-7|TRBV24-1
TGTGCCACCAGTCCTAGCGGGAGGTACGAGCAGTACTTC
CATSPSGRYEQYF
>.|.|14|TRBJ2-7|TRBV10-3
TGTGCCATCAGTGAAGAAGGGAGTGGCCACGAGCAGTACTTC
CAISEEGSGHEQYF
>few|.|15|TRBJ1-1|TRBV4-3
TGCGCCAGCAGCCAAGAATACCGGGTAAACACTGAAGCTTTCTTT
CASSQEYRVNTEAFF
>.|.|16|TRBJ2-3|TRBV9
TGTGCCAGCAGCGTAGGTGGAGTTTGGCGTGGTGATACGCAGTATTTT
CASSVGGVWRGDTQYF
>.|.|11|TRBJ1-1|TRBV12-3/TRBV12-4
TGTGCCAGCAGTTCAGGAACTGAAGCTTTCTTT
CASSSGTEAFF
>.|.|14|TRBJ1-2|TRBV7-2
TGTGCCAGCAGCAGTGACCCAGGGGTCGCAGGCTACACCTTC
CASSSDPGVAGYTF
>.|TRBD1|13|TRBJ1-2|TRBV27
TGTGCCAGCAGTCCGGGGACAGCTGGTCCGGGCTTTTTC
CASSPGTAGPGFF
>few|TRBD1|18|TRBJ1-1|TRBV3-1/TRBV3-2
TGTGCCAGCAGCCAAGATCTGCAGGGGGTGACGATGAACACTGAAGCTTTCTTT
CASSQDLQGVTMNTEAFF